The rows below give T cell receptor beta chains drawn from one sample of a study of shared clonotypes between healthy human individuals. Clones were read by immunoSEQ multiplex PCR, and TCRdb kept only the in-frame ones, dropping some. This table holds around 1.9 million clones, under 95% found once. Sequencing input: naive CD8+ T cells from PBMCs. Receptor source: a man aged 18-30 years in good health. Some clones in this sample may be carry-over from other donors' samples. The CDR3 runs from the conserved cysteine through the conserved F or W. The D gene is left open where the match is weak. Not every row has a clone size; where given, it reads once, few, many or a size class.

j_gene: TRBJ1-1; abundance: -; d_gene: -; v_gene: TRBV5-1; CDR3aa: CASSRSGNTEAFF; CDR3nt: TGCGCCAGCAGCAGATCAGGGAACACTGAAGCTTTCTTT
j_gene: TRBJ2-7; abundance: -; d_gene: -; v_gene: TRBV7-2; CDR3aa: CASRGRDTLYEQYF; CDR3nt: TGTGCCAGCAGGGGCCGGGACACTCTCTACGAGCAGTACTTC
j_gene: TRBJ2-7; abundance: -; d_gene: -; v_gene: TRBV6-1; CDR3aa: CASSEWATPSYEQYF; CDR3nt: TGTGCCAGCAGTGAATGGGCTACCCCCTCTTACGAGCAGTACTTC
j_gene: TRBJ2-3; abundance: -; d_gene: -; v_gene: TRBV9; CDR3aa: CASSVGGFTDTQYF; CDR3nt: TGTGCCAGCAGCGTAGGAGGGTTCACAGATACGCAGTATTTT
j_gene: TRBJ2-7; abundance: -; d_gene: -; v_gene: TRBV5-1; CDR3aa: CASRVEGRSYEQYF; CDR3nt: TGCGCCAGTAGAGTAGAGGGGCGATCCTACGAGCAGTACTTC
j_gene: TRBJ1-3; abundance: -; d_gene: -; v_gene: TRBV28; CDR3aa: CASSPWGRQGDEENTIYF; CDR3nt: TGTGCCAGCAGTCCTTGGGGACGGCAGGGTGATGAGGAAAACACCATATATTTT
j_gene: TRBJ2-1; abundance: -; d_gene: -; v_gene: TRBV4-2; CDR3aa: CASSQEGGLYNEQFF; CDR3nt: TGTGCCAGCAGCCAAGAGGGGGGGCTGTACAATGAGCAGTTCTTC
j_gene: TRBJ1-2; abundance: -; d_gene: -; v_gene: TRBV28; CDR3aa: CASSLSRQALYGYTF; CDR3nt: TGTGCCAGCAGTTTATCCCGACAGGCTCTATATGGCTACACCTTC
j_gene: TRBJ2-1; abundance: -; d_gene: -; v_gene: TRBV27; CDR3aa: CASSYTPRTIEQFF; CDR3nt: TGTGCCAGCAGCTACACCCCCAGGACGATCGAGCAGTTCTTC
j_gene: TRBJ2-2; abundance: -; d_gene: TRBD1; v_gene: TRBV27; CDR3aa: CASSPRTGGWTGELFF; CDR3nt: TGTGCCAGCAGTCCGAGGACAGGGGGCTGGACCGGGGAGCTGTTTTTT
j_gene: TRBJ2-2; abundance: -; d_gene: -; v_gene: TRBV28; CDR3aa: CASSLWGGNTGELFF; CDR3nt: TGTGCCAGCAGTTTATGGGGGGGTAACACCGGGGAGCTGTTTTTT
j_gene: TRBJ2-3; abundance: -; d_gene: TRBD1; v_gene: TRBV27; CDR3aa: CASSPYGQGKDTQYF; CDR3nt: TGTGCCAGCAGTCCCTACGGACAGGGCAAGGATACGCAGTATTTT
j_gene: TRBJ2-5; abundance: once; d_gene: -; v_gene: TRBV2; CDR3aa: CASSDEGLWETQYF; CDR3nt: TGTGCCAGCAGTGACGAGGGGCTGTGGGAGACCCAGTACTTC
j_gene: TRBJ2-1; abundance: -; d_gene: -; v_gene: TRBV7-9; CDR3aa: CASSPVSYNEQFF; CDR3nt: TGTGCCAGCAGCCCGGTTTCCTACAATGAGCAGTTCTTC
j_gene: TRBJ2-1; abundance: -; d_gene: -; v_gene: TRBV7-9; CDR3aa: CASSLRPTGSEQFF; CDR3nt: TGTGCCAGCAGCTTACGGCCAACAGGGAGTGAGCAGTTCTTC
j_gene: TRBJ1-5; abundance: -; d_gene: -; v_gene: TRBV5-1; CDR3aa: CASSLRGGVNQPQHF; CDR3nt: TGCGCCAGCAGTTTAAGAGGGGGGGTCAATCAGCCCCAGCATTTT
j_gene: TRBJ2-5; abundance: -; d_gene: -; v_gene: TRBV28; CDR3aa: CASSFLEQETQYF; CDR3nt: TGTGCCAGCAGTTTTCTTGAGCAAGAGACCCAGTACTTC
j_gene: TRBJ1-2; abundance: -; d_gene: TRBD1; v_gene: TRBV27; CDR3aa: CASAETGNYGYTF; CDR3nt: TGTGCCAGCGCCGAGACAGGGAACTATGGCTACACCTTC
j_gene: TRBJ2-1; abundance: -; d_gene: TRBD2; v_gene: TRBV7-2; CDR3aa: CASSNIAGGPPWNEQFF; CDR3nt: TGTGCCAGCAGCAATATAGCGGGAGGGCCTCCTTGGAATGAGCAGTTCTTC
j_gene: TRBJ2-1; abundance: once; d_gene: TRBD2; v_gene: TRBV19; CDR3aa: CASRAREAPYNEQFF; CDR3nt: TGTGCCAGTAGAGCGCGGGAGGCACCCTACAATGAGCAGTTCTTC
j_gene: TRBJ2-7; abundance: -; d_gene: -; v_gene: TRBV7-9; CDR3aa: CASSITRGGTYEQYF; CDR3nt: TGTGCCAGCAGCATTACCCGAGGGGGAACCTACGAGCAGTACTTC
j_gene: TRBJ2-1; abundance: -; d_gene: TRBD2; v_gene: TRBV6-4; CDR3aa: CASSLETSGILNEQFF; CDR3nt: TGTGCCAGCAGCTTGGAGACTAGCGGGATCCTCAATGAGCAGTTCTTC
j_gene: TRBJ2-2; abundance: few; d_gene: -; v_gene: TRBV19; CDR3aa: CASSIGANTGELFF; CDR3nt: TGTGCCAGTAGTATCGGCGCGAACACCGGGGAGCTGTTTTTT
j_gene: TRBJ1-6; abundance: -; d_gene: TRBD1; v_gene: TRBV7-9; CDR3aa: CASSPRTGGHNSPLHF; CDR3nt: TGTGCCAGCAGCCCCAGGACAGGGGGTCATAATTCACCCCTCCACTTT
j_gene: TRBJ2-1; abundance: -; d_gene: -; v_gene: TRBV5-1; CDR3aa: CASSLAGDGNEQFF; CDR3nt: TGCGCCAGCAGCTTGGCGGGAGACGGCAATGAGCAGTTCTTC
j_gene: TRBJ2-3; abundance: -; d_gene: -; v_gene: TRBV5-1; CDR3aa: CASSAKDPYKVAQYF; CDR3nt: TGCGCCAGCAGCGCGAAGGACCCCTATAAGGTGGCGCAGTATTTT
j_gene: TRBJ2-7; abundance: -; d_gene: -; v_gene: TRBV13; CDR3aa: CASSLGAGQPSYEQYF; CDR3nt: TGTGCCAGCAGCTTAGGTGCTGGACAGCCCTCCTACGAGCAGTACTTC
j_gene: TRBJ1-2; abundance: -; d_gene: -; v_gene: TRBV28; CDR3aa: CASSSPREGDYGYTF; CDR3nt: TGTGCCAGCAGTTCCCCTCGGGAGGGCGACTATGGCTACACCTTC
j_gene: TRBJ2-2; abundance: few; d_gene: TRBD1; v_gene: TRBV4-1; CDR3aa: CASSQGPGQDLTGELFF; CDR3nt: TGCGCCAGCAGCCAGGGACCGGGACAGGACCTCACCGGGGAGCTGTTTTTT
j_gene: TRBJ1-2; abundance: -; d_gene: -; v_gene: TRBV9; CDR3aa: CASGGSVEYGYTF; CDR3nt: TGTGCCAGCGGAGGGTCGGTGGAGTATGGCTACACCTTC